This T cell receptor (beta chain) was obtained from a study of blood T cell repertoires in COVID-19. Generated by immunoSEQ multiplex PCR, the TCRdb table keeps only in-frame clones and is missing some. The data show some 200,000 clones, with about 88% seen just once and under 0.85% held by the top ten. The V gene's germline CDR1 is SGHKS and CDR2 YYEKEE (reference sequence). This CDR3 contains 16 residues. Trimming stripped 1 base from V and 8 bases from J, with 21 bases between. The source of this sequence is a woman under 30 who had recovered from COVID-19. The specimen sequenced was PBMCs or T cells enriched from blood (not recorded which). The genes are TRBV5-5 and TRBJ1-2, with D tentatively TRBD1 (6 bases). In nucleotides, the CDR3 is TGTGCCAGCAGCTTGTCCTGGGGGGGCCCGGTTATAGGCTACACCTTC. Its protein is CASSLSWGGPVIGYTF.